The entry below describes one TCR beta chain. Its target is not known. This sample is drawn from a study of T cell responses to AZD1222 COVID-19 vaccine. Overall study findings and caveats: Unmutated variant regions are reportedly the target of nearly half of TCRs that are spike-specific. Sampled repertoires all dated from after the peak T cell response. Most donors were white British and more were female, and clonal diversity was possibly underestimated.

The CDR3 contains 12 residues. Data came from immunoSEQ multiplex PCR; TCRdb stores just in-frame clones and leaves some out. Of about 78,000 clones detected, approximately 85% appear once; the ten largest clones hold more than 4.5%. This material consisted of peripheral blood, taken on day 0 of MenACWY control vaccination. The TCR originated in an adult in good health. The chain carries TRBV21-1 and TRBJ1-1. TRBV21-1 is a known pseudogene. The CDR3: CASSQSGTEAFF. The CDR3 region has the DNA TGTGCCAGCTCACAAAGCGGCACTGAAGCTTTCTTT.